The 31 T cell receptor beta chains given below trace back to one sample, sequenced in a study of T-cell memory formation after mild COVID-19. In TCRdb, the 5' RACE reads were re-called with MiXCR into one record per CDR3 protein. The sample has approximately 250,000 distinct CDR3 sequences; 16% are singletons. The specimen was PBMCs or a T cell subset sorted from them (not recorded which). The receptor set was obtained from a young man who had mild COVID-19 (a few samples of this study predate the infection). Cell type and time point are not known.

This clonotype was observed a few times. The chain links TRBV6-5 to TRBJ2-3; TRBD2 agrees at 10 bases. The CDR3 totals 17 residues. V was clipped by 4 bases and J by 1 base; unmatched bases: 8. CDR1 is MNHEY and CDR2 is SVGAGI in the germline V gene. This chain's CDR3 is CASSWRSGTSGTDTQYF. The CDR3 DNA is TGTGCCAGCAGTTGGAGATCCGGGACTAGCGGCACAGATACGCAGTATTTT.

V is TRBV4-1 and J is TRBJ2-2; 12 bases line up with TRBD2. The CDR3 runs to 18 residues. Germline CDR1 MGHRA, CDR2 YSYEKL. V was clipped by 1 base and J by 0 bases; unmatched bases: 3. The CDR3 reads CASSQGSSGGANTGELFF. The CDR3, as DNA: TGCGCCAGCAGCCAAGGGTCTAGCGGGGGGGCGAACACCGGGGAGCTGTTTTTT.

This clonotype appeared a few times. The CDR3 sequence is CASSLAIGGGTEAFF. DNA of the CDR3: TGTGCCAGCAGCTTAGCGATTGGAGGGGGCACTGAAGCTTTCTTT. The V call is TRBV7-9, the J call TRBJ1-1; D might be TRBD1 (6 bases). V dropped 0 bases and J dropped 4 bases, with 12 bases sitting between them. Per the germline V gene, CDR1 is SEHNR and CDR2 is FQNEAQ (reference sequence). The CDR3 runs 15 residues.

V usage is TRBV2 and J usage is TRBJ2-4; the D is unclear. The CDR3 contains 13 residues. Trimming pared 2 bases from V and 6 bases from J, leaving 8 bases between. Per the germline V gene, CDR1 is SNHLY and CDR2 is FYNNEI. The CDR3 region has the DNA TGTGCCAGCAGTGAAAACCAATTAAACATTCAGTACTTC. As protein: CASSENQLNIQYF.

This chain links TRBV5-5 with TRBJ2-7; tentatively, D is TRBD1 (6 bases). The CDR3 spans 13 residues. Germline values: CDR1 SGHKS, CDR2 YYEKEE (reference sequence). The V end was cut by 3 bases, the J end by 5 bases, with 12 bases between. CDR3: CASSYTGIHEQYF. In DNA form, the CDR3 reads TGTGCCAGCAGCTACACAGGGATCCACGAGCAGTACTTC.

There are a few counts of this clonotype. The CDR3 is CASSSGGGYEQYF. CDR3 nucleotide sequence: TGTGCCAGCAGCTCCGGTGGTGGCTACGAGCAGTACTTC. The chain employs TRBV7-2 and TRBJ2-7; D gene unclear. CDR1 is SGHTA and CDR2 is FQGNSA in the germline V gene. Trimming cost V 4 bases and J 3 bases, with 10 bases left between them. The CDR3 length is 13 residues.

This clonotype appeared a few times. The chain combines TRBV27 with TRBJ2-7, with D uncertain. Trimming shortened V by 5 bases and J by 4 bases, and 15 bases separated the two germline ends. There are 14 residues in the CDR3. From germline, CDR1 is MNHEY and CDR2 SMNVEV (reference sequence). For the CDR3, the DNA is TGTGCCAGCAGTCCGGGCCCCCTCGGGTACGAGCAGTACGTC. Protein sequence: CASSPGPLGYEQYV.

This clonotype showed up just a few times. CDR3 sequence reads: CASSVGPLGETQYF. CDR3 in DNA: TGTGCCAGCAGCGTAGGACCGCTTGGGGAGACCCAGTACTTC. The genes are TRBV9 and TRBJ2-5; D ambiguous. This CDR3 has 14 amino acids. The V end lost 0 bases, the J end lost 5 bases, and 11 bases lay between the germline ends. CDR1 and CDR2 from the germline V gene are SGDLS and YYNGEE.

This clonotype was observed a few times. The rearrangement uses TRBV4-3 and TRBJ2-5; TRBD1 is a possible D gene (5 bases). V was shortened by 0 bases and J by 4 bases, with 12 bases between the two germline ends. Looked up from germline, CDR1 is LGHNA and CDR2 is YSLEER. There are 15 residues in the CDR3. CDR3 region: CASSQDLEGAETQYF. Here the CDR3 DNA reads TGCGCCAGCAGCCAAGACTTAGAAGGGGCAGAGACCCAGTACTTC.

Here the CDR3 DNA reads TGTGCCAGCGAAAATTCAGGGGGACGGGAAGCTTTCTTT. Translated, it gives CASENSGGREAFF. V and J are TRBV6-5 and TRBJ1-1, with 7 bases lining up with TRBD1. The germline V gene encodes CDR1 MNHEY and CDR2 SVGAGI. The CDR3 covers 13 residues. V dropped 8 bases and J dropped 8; count of bases not matched to a gene: 11.

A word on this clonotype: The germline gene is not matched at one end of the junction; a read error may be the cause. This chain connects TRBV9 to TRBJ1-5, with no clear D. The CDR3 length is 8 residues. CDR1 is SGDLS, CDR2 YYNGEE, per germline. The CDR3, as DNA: TGTGCCAGCACCCTAGAGGATTTT. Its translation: CASTLEDF.

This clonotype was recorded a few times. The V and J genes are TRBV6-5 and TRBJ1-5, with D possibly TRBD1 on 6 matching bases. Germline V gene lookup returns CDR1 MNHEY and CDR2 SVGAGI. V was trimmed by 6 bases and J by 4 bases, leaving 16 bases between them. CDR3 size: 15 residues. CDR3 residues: CASSQPGAGNQPQHF. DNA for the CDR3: TGTGCCAGCAGCCAGCCAGGGGCCGGGAATCAGCCCCAGCATTTT.

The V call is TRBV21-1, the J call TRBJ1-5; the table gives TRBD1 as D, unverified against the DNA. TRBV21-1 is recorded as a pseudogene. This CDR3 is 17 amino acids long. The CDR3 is CASSKRQFGQPNQPQHF. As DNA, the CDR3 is TGTGCCAGCAGCAAAAGACAGTTCGGACAGCCAAATCAGCCCCAGCATTTT.

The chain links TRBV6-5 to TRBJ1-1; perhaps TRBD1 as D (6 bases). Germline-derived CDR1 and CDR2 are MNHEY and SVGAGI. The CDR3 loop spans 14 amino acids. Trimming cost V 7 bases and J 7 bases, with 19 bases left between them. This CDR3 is CASTISRGDREAFF. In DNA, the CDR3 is TGTGCCAGCACCATATCTAGGGGGGATCGTGAAGCTTTCTTT.

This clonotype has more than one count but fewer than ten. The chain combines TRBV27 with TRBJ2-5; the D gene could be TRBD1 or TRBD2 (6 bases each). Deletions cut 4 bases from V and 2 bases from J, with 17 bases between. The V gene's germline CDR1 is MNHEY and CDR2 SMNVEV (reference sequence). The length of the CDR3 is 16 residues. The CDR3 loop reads CASSWGPGAGQETQYF. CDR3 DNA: TGTGCCAGCAGTTGGGGCCCGGGGGCTGGACAAGAGACCCAGTACTTC.

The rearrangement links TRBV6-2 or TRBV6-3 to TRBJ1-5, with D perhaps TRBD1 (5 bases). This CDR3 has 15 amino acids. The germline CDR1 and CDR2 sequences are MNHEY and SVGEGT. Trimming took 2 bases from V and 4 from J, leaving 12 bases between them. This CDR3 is CASSYAPGGNQPQHF. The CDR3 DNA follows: TGTGCCAGCAGTTACGCCCCGGGGGGTAATCAGCCCCAGCATTTT.

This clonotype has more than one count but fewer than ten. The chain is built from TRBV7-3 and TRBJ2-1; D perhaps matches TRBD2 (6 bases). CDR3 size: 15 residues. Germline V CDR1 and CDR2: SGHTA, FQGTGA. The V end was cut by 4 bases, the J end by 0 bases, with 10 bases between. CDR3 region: CASSSYGSSYNEQFF. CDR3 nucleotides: TGTGCCAGCAGCTCCTACGGGAGCTCCTACAATGAGCAGTTCTTC.

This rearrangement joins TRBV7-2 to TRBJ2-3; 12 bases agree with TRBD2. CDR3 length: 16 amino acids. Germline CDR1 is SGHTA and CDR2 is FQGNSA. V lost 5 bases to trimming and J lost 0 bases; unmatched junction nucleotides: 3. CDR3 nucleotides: TGTGCCAGCAGCCGGACTAGCGGGGCTAGCACAGATACGCAGTATTTT. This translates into CASSRTSGASTDTQYF.

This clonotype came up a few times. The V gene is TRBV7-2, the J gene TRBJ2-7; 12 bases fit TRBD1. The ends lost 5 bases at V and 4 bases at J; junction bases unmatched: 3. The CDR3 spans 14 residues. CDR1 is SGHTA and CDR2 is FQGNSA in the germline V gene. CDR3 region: CASSGTGGAYEQYF. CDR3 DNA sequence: TGTGCCAGCAGCGGGACAGGGGGCGCTTACGAGCAGTACTTC.

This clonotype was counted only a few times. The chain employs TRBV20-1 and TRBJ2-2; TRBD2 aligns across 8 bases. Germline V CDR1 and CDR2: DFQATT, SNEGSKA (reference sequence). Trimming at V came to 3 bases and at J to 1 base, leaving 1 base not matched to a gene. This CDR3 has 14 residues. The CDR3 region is CSASLAGNTGELFF. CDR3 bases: TGCAGTGCTAGTCTAGCGGGGAACACCGGGGAGCTGTTTTTT.

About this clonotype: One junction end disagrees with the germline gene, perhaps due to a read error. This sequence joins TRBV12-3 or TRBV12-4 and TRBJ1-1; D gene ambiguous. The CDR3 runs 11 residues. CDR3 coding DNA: TGTGCCAGCAGGAAGAACAGTGAAGCTTTCTTT. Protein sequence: CASRKNSEAFF.

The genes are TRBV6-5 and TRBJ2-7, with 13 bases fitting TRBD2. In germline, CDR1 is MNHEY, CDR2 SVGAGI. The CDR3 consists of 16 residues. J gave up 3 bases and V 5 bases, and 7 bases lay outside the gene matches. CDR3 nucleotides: TGTGCCAGCAGTCCCGGACTAGCGGGGGTGATCTACGAGCAGTACGTC. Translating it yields CASSPGLAGVIYEQYV.

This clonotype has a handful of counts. In DNA, the CDR3 is TGTGCCAGCAGCTGGGCCAGTGGATCTAGAACCGGGGAGCTGTTTTTT. Translating it yields CASSWASGSRTGELFF. The V call is TRBV7-9, the J call TRBJ2-2; D not resolved. The CDR3 length is 16 residues. V lost 4 bases, J lost 5 bases, and 17 bases lay in between. The V gene's germline CDR1 is SEHNR and CDR2 FQNEAQ (reference sequence).

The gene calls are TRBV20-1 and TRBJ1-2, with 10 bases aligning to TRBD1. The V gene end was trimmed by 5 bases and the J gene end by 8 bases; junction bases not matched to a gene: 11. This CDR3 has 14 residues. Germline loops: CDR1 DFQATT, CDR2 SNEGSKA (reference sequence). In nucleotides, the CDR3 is TGCAGTGCTGGGCCCGGGACAGGGGTCTTCGGCTACACCTTC. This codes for CSAGPGTGVFGYTF.

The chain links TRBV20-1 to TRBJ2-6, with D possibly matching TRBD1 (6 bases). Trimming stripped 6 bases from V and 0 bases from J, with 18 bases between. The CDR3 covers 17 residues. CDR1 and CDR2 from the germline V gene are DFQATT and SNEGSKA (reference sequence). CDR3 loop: CSARGPGIISGANVLTF. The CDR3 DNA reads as TGCAGTGCCAGGGGTCCCGGGATCATCTCTGGGGCCAACGTCCTGACTTTC.

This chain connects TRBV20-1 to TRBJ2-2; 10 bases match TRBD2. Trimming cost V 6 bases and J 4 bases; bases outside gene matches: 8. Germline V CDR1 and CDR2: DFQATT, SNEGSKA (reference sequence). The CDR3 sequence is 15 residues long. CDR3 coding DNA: TGCAGTGCAGGGCTAGCGGGGGCTGGCACCGGGGAGCTGTTTTTT. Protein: CSAGLAGAGTGELFF.

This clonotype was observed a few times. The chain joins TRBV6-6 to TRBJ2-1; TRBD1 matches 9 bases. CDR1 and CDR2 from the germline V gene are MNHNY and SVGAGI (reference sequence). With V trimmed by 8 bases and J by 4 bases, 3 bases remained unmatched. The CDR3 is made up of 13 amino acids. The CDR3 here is CASDRGFYNEQFF. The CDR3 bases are TGTGCCAGCGACAGGGGGTTTTACAATGAGCAGTTCTTC.

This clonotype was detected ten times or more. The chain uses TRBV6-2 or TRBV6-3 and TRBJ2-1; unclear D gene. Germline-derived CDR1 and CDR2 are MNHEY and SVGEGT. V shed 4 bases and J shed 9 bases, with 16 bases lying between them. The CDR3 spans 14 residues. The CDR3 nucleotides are TGTGCCAGCAGTTCACACATGGGGTTCGGTGAGCAGTTCTTC. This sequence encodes CASSSHMGFGEQFF.

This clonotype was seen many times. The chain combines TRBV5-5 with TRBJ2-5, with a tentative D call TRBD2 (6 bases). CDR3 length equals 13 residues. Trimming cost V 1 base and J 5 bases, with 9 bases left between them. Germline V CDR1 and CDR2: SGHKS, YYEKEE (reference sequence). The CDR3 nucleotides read TGTGCCAGCAGCTTGCCGGGGGTGGAGACCCAGTACTTC. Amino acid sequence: CASSLPGVETQYF. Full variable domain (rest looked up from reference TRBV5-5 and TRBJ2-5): DAGVTQSPTHLIKTRGQQVTLRCSPISGHKSVSWYQQVLGQGPQFIFQYYEKEERGRGNFPDRFSARQFPNYSSELNVNALLLGDSALYLCASSLPGVETQYFGPGTRLLVL.

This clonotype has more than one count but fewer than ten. CDR3 DNA sequence: TGTGCCAGCACGGGGACAGGGTTCAATCAGCCCCAGCATTTT. Amino acids: CASTGTGFNQPQHF. The chain uses TRBV25-1 and TRBJ1-5; 9 nucleotides align to TRBD1. The CDR3 has 14 amino acids. The V and J ends lost 7 bases and 3 bases, in that order; junction bases with no gene match: 4. Germline V gene data show CDR1 as MGHDK and CDR2 as SYGVNS.

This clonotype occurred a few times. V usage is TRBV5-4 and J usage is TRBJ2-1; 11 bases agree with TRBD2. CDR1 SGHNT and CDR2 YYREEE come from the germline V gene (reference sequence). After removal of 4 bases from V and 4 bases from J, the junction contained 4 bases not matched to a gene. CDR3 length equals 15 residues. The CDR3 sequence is CASSQTSGAYNEQFF. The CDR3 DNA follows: TGTGCCAGCAGCCAGACTAGCGGGGCATACAATGAGCAGTTCTTC. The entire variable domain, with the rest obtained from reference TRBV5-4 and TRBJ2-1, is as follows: ETGVTQSPTHLIKTRGQQVTLRCSSQSGHNTVSWYQQALGQGPQFIFQYYREEENGRGNFPPRFSGLQFPNYSSELNVNALELDDSALYLCASSQTSGAYNEQFFGPGTRLTVL.